This entry features one T cell receptor beta chain sequence. Its antigen is unknown. The data originate from a study of T cell repertoires in cytomegalovirus infection. The wider study: It can be stated that public TCR beta signatures indicated CMV infection as well as a matching HLA type.

TCRdb processed the reads anew with MiXCR; each CDR3 protein has one entry. The sample has about 330,000 distinct CDR3 sequences, approximately 30% seen once. The study's findings and limits: Clonotype analysis showed dominance of the ex vivo response by HLA-C-restricted CMV-specific TCR beta clonotypes. CMV carriers with the relevant HLA were identified by cumulative public TCR beta family frequency.

V shed 3 bases and J shed 0 bases, with 5 bases lying between them. The CDR3 is 13 amino acids. Germline V lookup: CDR1 MDHEN, CDR2 SYDVKM. This sequence was found in a human donor in good health (CMV status not recorded). Some clones in this sample may be carry-over from other donors' samples. The specimen comprised cultured PBMCs, sampled from culture after CMV antigen stimulation. This sequence joins TRBV28 and TRBJ1-1; the D is unclear. CDR3 DNA: TGTGCCAGCAGTTTTTGGATGAACACTGAAGCTTTCTTT. It is translated as CASSFWMNTEAFF.